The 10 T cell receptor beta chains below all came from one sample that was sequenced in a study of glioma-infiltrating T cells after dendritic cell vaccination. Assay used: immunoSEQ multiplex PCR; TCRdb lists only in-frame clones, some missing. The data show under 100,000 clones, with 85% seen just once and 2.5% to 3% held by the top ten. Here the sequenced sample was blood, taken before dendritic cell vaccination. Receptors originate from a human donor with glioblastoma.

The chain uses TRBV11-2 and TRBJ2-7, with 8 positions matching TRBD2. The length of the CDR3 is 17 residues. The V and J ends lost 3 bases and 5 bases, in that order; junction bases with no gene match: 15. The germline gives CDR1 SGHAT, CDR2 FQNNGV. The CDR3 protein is CASSFEVPGGGRDEQYF. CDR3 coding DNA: TGTGCCAGCAGCTTTGAGGTGCCGGGGGGGGGTAGAGACGAGCAGTACTTC.

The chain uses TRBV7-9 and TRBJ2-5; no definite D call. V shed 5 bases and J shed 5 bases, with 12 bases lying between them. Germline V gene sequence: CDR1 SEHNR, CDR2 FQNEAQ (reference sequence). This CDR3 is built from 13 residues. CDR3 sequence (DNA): TGTGCCAGCAGCGATTTGAGTTGGGAGACCCAGTACTTC. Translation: CASSDLSWETQYF.

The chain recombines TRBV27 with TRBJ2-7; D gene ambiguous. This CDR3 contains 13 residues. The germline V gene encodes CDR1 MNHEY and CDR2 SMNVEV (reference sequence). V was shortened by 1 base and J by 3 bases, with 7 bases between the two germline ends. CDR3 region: CASSLWAGYEQYF. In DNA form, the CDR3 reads TGTGCCAGCAGTTTATGGGCAGGCTACGAGCAGTACTTC.

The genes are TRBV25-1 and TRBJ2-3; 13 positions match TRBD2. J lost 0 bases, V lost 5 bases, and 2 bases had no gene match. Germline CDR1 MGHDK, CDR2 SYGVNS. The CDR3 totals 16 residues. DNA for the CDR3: TGTGCCAGCAGTAAGGGACTAGCGGGGAGCACAGATACGCAGTATTTT. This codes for CASSKGLAGSTDTQYF.

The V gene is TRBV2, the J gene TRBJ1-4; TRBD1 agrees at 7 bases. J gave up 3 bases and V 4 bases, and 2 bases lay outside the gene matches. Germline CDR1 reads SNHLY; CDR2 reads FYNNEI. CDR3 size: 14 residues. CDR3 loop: CASSGQGANEKLFF. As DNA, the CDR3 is TGTGCCAGCAGTGGACAGGGTGCTAATGAAAAACTGTTTTTT.

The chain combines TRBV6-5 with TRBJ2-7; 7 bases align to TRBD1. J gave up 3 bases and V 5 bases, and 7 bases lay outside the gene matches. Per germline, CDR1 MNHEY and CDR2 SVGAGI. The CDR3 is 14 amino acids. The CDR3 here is CASSTRTGSYEQYF. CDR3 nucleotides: TGTGCCAGCAGTACTAGGACAGGTAGCTACGAGCAGTACTTC.

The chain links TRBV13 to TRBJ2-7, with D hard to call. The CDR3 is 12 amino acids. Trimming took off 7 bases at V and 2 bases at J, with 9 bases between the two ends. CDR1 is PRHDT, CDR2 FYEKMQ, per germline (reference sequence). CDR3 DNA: TGTGCCAGCACCACTTACCCCTACGAGCAGTACTTC. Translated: CASTTYPYEQYF.

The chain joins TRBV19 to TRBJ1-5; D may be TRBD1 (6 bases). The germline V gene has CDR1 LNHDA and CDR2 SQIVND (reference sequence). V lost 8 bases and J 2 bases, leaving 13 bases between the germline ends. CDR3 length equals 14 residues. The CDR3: CASCIEGGNQPQHF. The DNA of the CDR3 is TGTGCCAGTTGCATCGAGGGGGGCAATCAGCCCCAGCATTTT.

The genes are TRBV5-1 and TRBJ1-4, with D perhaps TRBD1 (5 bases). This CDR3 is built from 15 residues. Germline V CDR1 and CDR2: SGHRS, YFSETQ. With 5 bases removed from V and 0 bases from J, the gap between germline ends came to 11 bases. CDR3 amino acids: CASRTWGATNEKLFF. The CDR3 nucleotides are TGCGCCAGCAGAACCTGGGGCGCAACTAATGAAAAACTGTTTTTT.

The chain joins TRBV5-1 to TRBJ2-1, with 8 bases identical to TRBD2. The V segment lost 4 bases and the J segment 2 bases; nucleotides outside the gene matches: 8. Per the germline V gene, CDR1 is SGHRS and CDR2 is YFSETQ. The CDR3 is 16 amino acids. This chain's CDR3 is CASSPHTSGPYNEQFF. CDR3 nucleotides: TGCGCCAGCAGCCCCCACACTAGCGGCCCCTACAATGAGCAGTTCTTC. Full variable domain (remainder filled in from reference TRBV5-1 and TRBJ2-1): KAGVTQTPRYLIKTRGQQVTLSCSPISGHRSVSWYQQTPGQGLQFLFEYFSETQRNKGNFPGRFSGRQFSNSRSEMNVSTLELGDSALYLCASSPHTSGPYNEQFFGPGTRLTVL.